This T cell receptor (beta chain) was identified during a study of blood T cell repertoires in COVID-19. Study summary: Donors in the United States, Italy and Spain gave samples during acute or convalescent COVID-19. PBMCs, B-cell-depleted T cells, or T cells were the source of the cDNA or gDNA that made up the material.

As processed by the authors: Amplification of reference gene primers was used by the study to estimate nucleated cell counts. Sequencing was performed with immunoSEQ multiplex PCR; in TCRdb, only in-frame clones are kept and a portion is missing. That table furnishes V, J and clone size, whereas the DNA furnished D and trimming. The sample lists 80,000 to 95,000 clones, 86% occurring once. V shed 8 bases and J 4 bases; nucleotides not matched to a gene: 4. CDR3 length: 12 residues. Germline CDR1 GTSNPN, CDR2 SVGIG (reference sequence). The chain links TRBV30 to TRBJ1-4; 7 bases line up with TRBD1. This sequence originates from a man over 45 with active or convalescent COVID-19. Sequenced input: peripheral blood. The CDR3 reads CAATGLNEKLFF. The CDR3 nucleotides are TGTGCCGCGACAGGGCTTAATGAAAAACTGTTTTTT.